This passage covers 22 T cell receptor beta chains from one sample sequenced in a study of T cell changes during pregnancy in multiple sclerosis. Libraries were prepared by immunoSEQ multiplex PCR; TCRdb keeps only in-frame clonotypes and omits some of them. The sample has about 44,000 clones, around 90% seen once. The sequenced sample was CD4+ T cells from peripheral blood mononuclear cells, obtained before pregnancy. Receptors were obtained from a female donor with multiple sclerosis, enrolled in a pregnancy study.

This chain links TRBV7-2 with TRBJ2-1; 7 positions match TRBD1. Germline V CDR1 and CDR2: SGHTA, FQGNSA. V trimming: 5 bases; J trimming: 0 bases; junction bases outside the gene matches: 7. The CDR3 consists of 16 residues. Written as DNA, the CDR3 is TGTGCCAGCAGCCCGGGACAGCGAAGCTCCTACAATGAGCAGTTCTTC. Translation gives CASSPGQRSSYNEQFF.

This sequence joins TRBV30 and TRBJ2-7; possible D gene TRBD2, 6 bases. The CDR3 length is 15 residues. Germline V gene lookup returns CDR1 GTSNPN and CDR2 SVGIG (reference sequence). V dropped 5 bases and J dropped 1 base, with 18 bases sitting between them. The CDR3 DNA reads TGTGCCTGGGAGAACCCGGGACTTCCTTCCTACGAGCAGTACTTC. It yields the protein CAWENPGLPSYEQYF. Full variable domain (remainder filled in from reference TRBV30 and TRBJ2-7): SQTIHQWPATLVQPVGSPLSLECTVEGTSNPNLYWYRQAAGRGLQLLFYSVGIGQISSEVPQNLSASRPQDRQFILSSKKLLLSDSGFYLCAWENPGLPSYEQYFGPGTRLTVT.

This chain uses TRBV2 with TRBJ1-2; TRBD1 matches 8 bases. Trimming took 1 base from V and 2 from J; bases not matched to a gene: 0. The germline V gene encodes CDR1 SNHLY and CDR2 FYNNEI. This CDR3 region has 14 residues. In DNA, the CDR3 is TGTGCCAGCAGTGAAGGGACAGGGAACTATGGCTACACCTTC. Amino acid sequence: CASSEGTGNYGYTF.

The V call is TRBV6-6, the J call TRBJ2-3; 7 bases line up with TRBD2. Germline loops: CDR1 MNHNY, CDR2 SVGAGI (reference sequence). This CDR3 has 13 amino acids. V was pared by 7 bases and J by 3 bases, with 4 bases of the junction left unmatched. The CDR3 reads CASIEAGTDTQYF. The CDR3 nucleotides read TGTGCCAGCATAGAAGCGGGGACAGATACGCAGTATTTT.

In nucleotides, the CDR3 is TGTGCCAGCAGCTTCAGGAGCAATCAGCCCCAGCATTTT. This encodes CASSFRSNQPQHF. The genes are TRBV11-2 and TRBJ1-5; D remains unclear. This CDR3 region has 13 residues. The V gene's germline CDR1 is SGHAT and CDR2 FQNNGV. The V end was cut by 3 bases, the J end by 1 base, with 4 bases between. The whole variable domain, remainder taken from reference TRBV11-2 and TRBJ1-5, is EAGVAQSPRYKIIEKRQSVAFWCNPISGHATLYWYQQILGQGPKLLIQFQNNGVVDDSQLPKDRFSAERLKGVDSTLKIQPAKLEDSAVYLCASSFRSNQPQHFGDGTRLSIL.

The chain is built from TRBV25-1 and TRBJ2-5; no reliable D call. This CDR3 has 17 residues. Germline V gene data show CDR1 as MGHDK and CDR2 as SYGVNS. V was cut by 3 bases and J by 0 bases, with 17 bases left in between. The CDR3 sequence: CASSDHRRSTYQETQYF. The CDR3 DNA reads TGTGCCAGCAGTGATCATCGGCGGTCAACTTACCAAGAGACCCAGTACTTC.

This chain connects TRBV5-1 to TRBJ2-1; 7 bases are a match to TRBD1. J gave up 7 bases and V 4 bases, and 8 bases lay outside the gene matches. Germline values: CDR1 SGHRS, CDR2 YFSETQ. CDR3 size: 14 residues. The CDR3 here is CASSLIVQGNEQFF. CDR3 in DNA: TGCGCCAGCAGCCTTATTGTACAGGGGAATGAGCAGTTCTTC.

Here the CDR3 reads CASSQDMNQPQHF. The CDR3 region has the DNA TGCGCCAGCAGCCAAGATATGAATCAGCCCCAGCATTTT. The chain combines TRBV4-3 with TRBJ1-5; D uncertain. V was shortened by 0 bases and J by 4 bases, with 4 bases between the two germline ends. The V gene's germline CDR1 is LGHNA and CDR2 YSLEER. This CDR3 region has 13 residues.

The chain links TRBV7-2 to TRBJ2-1; 7 bases line up with TRBD1. J gave up 7 bases and V 0 bases, and 9 bases lay outside the gene matches. CDR3 length: 16 residues. CDR1 SGHTA and CDR2 FQGNSA come from the germline V gene. The DNA of the CDR3 is TGTGCCAGCAGCTTAGCTCGACAGGGCCCCTTGAATGAGCAGTTCTTC. Encoded protein: CASSLARQGPLNEQFF.

The genes are TRBV2 and TRBJ2-7; 9 bases align to TRBD1. Germline trimming cut 6 bases from V and 4 bases from J; bases unmatched to any gene: 7. This CDR3 has 14 residues. Per the germline V gene, CDR1 is SNHLY and CDR2 is FYNNEI. The CDR3, as DNA: TGTGCCAGCAGGGGGATGACAGGGGGTTACGAGCAGTACTTC. Its protein is CASRGMTGGYEQYF. The whole variable domain, remainder taken from reference TRBV2 and TRBJ2-7, is EPEVTQTPSHQVTQMGQEVILRCVPISNHLYFYWYRQILGQKVEFLVSFYNNEISEKSEIFDDQFSVERPDGSNFTLKIRSTKLEDSAMYFCASRGMTGGYEQYFGPGTRLTVT.

The chain is built from TRBV4-2 and TRBJ2-6; perhaps TRBD2 as D (6 bases). Per germline, CDR1 LGHNA and CDR2 YNFKEQ. CDR3 length: 18 amino acids. Trimming pared 0 bases from V and 0 bases from J, leaving 12 bases between. This chain's CDR3 is CASSQETGESSGANVLTF. Here the CDR3 DNA reads TGTGCCAGCAGCCAAGAAACGGGGGAGAGCTCTGGGGCCAACGTCCTGACTTTC.

The chain uses TRBV12-5 and TRBJ1-3; TRBD1 is a possible D gene (5 bases). CDR1 is LGHNT and CDR2 is FRNRAP in the germline V gene. CDR3 size: 15 residues. With 1 base removed from V and 3 bases from J, the gap between germline ends came to 10 bases. CDR3 DNA sequence: TGTGCTAGTGGTTTGGGAGGCAGGGATGGAAACACCATATATTTT. Its translation is CASGLGGRDGNTIYF.

The CDR3 DNA reads as TGTGCCAGCAGCCCTACAGTTTACCAAGAGACCCAGTACTTC. It codes for CASSPTVYQETQYF. The rearrangement uses TRBV11-2 and TRBJ2-5, with unresolved D. CDR1 and CDR2 from the germline V gene are SGHAT and FQNNGV. The V gene lost 5 bases and the J gene lost 0 bases, with 10 bases spanning the gap. The CDR3 is 14 amino acids.

The chain is built from TRBV9 and TRBJ2-3; D might be TRBD2 (6 bases). V dropped 6 bases and J dropped 4 bases, with 15 bases sitting between them. Germline values: CDR1 SGDLS, CDR2 YYNGEE. This CDR3 has 14 amino acids. CDR3 protein: CASKEGNAADTQYF. The CDR3, as DNA: TGTGCCAGCAAGGAGGGGAATGCGGCAGATACGCAGTATTTT.

The CDR3 reads CASSADRGLDTEAFF. In DNA form, the CDR3 reads TGCGCCAGCAGCGCGGACAGGGGGCTTGACACTGAAGCTTTCTTT. V gene TRBV5-1 combines with J gene TRBJ1-1; 11 bases agree with TRBD1. V gave up 4 bases and J gave up 3 bases; unmatched junction bases: 5. Germline values: CDR1 SGHRS, CDR2 YFSETQ. The CDR3 runs to 15 residues.

The chain links TRBV6-1 to TRBJ2-7, with a weak D call TRBD2 (6 bases). Germline loops: CDR1 MNHNS, CDR2 SASEGT. This CDR3 contains 14 residues. V lost 5 bases and J lost 2, with 13 bases in between. CDR3 sequence: CASSSPGLPYEQYF. CDR3 DNA sequence: TGTGCCAGCAGTTCACCGGGACTGCCCTACGAGCAGTACTTC.

The rearrangement joins TRBV14 to TRBJ2-3, with 7 bases aligning to TRBD1. V shed 1 base, J shed 2 bases, and the junction held 15 bases outside the gene matches. The CDR3 has 19 residues. Germline CDR1 and CDR2: SGHDN and FVKESK. CDR3 sequence (DNA): TGTGCCAGCAGCCAAGCCTCGGGCGCAGGGGGATTTTACACAGATACGCAGTATTTT. This translates into CASSQASGAGGFYTDTQYF.

The chain employs TRBV2 and TRBJ2-2; weak D call: TRBD2 (5 bases). The CDR3 is 15 amino acids. CDR1 is SNHLY and CDR2 is FYNNEI in the germline V gene. Between the trimmed V and J ends, which lost 3 bases and 4 bases, there was a span of 12 bases. CDR3 amino acids: CASSDGGGSTGELFF. The CDR3 nucleotides read TGTGCCAGCAGTGACGGAGGAGGAAGCACCGGGGAGCTGTTTTTT.

The chain employs TRBV2 and TRBJ2-2, with 9 nucleotides matching TRBD2. The CDR3 has 17 amino acids. Germline values: CDR1 SNHLY, CDR2 FYNNEI. V was pared by 6 bases and J by 3 bases, with 11 bases of the junction left unmatched. The CDR3: CASRTREGGRYTGELFF. CDR3 nucleotides: TGTGCCAGCAGGACGCGGGAGGGAGGACGGTACACCGGGGAGCTGTTTTTT.

DNA for the CDR3: TGTGCCAGTACCAGACTAGCGGCTAGCACAGATACGCAGTATTTT. Its protein product is CASTRLAASTDTQYF. The V call is TRBV19, the J call TRBJ2-3, with 9 positions matching TRBD2. Per germline, CDR1 LNHDA and CDR2 SQIVND (reference sequence). The CDR3 length is 15 residues. V lost 7 bases to trimming and J lost 0 bases; unmatched junction nucleotides: 5. Variable domain in full (rest from reference TRBV19 and TRBJ2-3): DGGITQSPKYLFRKEGQNVTLSCEQNLNHDAMYWYRQDPGQGLRLIYYSQIVNDFQKGDIAEGYSVSREKKESFPLTVTSAQKNPTAFYLCASTRLAASTDTQYFGPGTRLTVL.

The V and J genes are TRBV20-1 and TRBJ2-5; D is unresolved. This CDR3 has 11 residues. Trimming left V 5 bases short and J 7 bases short, with 11 bases between. Germline CDR1 is DFQATT and CDR2 is SNEGSKA (reference sequence). CDR3 amino acids: CSALSSVTQYF. CDR3 DNA sequence: TGCAGTGCTCTTAGCTCGGTGACCCAGTACTTC.

This clone is categorized as medium-sized. The chain is built from TRBV7-2 and TRBJ1-6, with a tentative D call TRBD1 (6 bases). Trimming removed 1 base at V and 8 bases at J, with 12 bases between. The CDR3 covers 15 residues. Per germline, CDR1 SGHTA and CDR2 FQGNSA. DNA of the CDR3: TGTGCCAGCAGCTTAGTGGCCAGGGGAGATTCACCCCTCCACTTT. It specifies CASSLVARGDSPLHF.